This TCR beta chain was captured by sequencing in a study of T-cell reconstitution after alpha-beta-depleted transplantation in children. The authors prepared the TCRbeta library with unique molecular identifiers. A single record per CDR3 protein comes from TCRdb applying MiXCR to the PCR reads. Of some 830,000 distinct CDR3 sequences listed, around 15% are singletons. In germline, CDR1 is ENHRY, CDR2 SYGVKD. The CDR3 totals 13 residues. V lost 5 bases to trimming and J lost 4 bases, with 11 bases between them. The rearrangement joins TRBV10-3 to TRBJ1-1; D remains unclear. This sequence originates from a male patient younger than 18 who had a stem cell transplant for acute lymphoblastic leukemia, so the T cells may come from the graft donor. Source: PBMCs, mostly from graft donor cells, taken 360 days after TCRalphabeta/CD19-depleted stem cell transplant. CDR3 DNA sequence: TGTGCCATCAGTCCCACTGAGGGCACTGAAGCTTTCTTT. This translates into CAISPTEGTEAFF.